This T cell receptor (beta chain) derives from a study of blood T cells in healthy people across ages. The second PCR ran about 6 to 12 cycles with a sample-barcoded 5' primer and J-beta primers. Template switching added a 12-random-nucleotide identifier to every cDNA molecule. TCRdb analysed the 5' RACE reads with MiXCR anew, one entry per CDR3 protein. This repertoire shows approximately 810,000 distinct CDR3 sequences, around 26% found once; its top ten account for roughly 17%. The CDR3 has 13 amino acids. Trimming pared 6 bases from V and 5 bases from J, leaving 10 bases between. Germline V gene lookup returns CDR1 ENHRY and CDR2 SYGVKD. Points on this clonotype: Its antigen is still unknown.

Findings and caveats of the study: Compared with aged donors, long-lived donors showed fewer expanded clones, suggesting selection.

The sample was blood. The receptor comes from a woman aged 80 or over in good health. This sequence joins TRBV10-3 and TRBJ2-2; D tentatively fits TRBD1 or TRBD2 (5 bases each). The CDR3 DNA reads TGTGCCATCAGGGGGGTAGATACCGGGGAGCTGTTTTTT. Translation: CAIRGVDTGELFF.